The T cell receptor beta chain described here comes from a study of blood T cells in healthy people across ages. Sample-barcoded 5' priming and a J-beta primer mix drove a second PCR of 7 to 11 cycles. TCRdb reanalysed the 5' RACE reads using MiXCR and keeps one entry per CDR3 protein. The table has hundreds of thousands of distinct CDR3 sequences, around a quarter seen once. Donors were healthy Caucasian individuals from Russia aged roughly 6 to 90. Total RNA amounts of at least 5 micrograms were extracted per sample. These data were also filed under a second study, of T cells of mothers and their children. In that study: The people who donated were a few healthy Caucasian mothers and their six children.

The sequencing input was blood. The TCR sequence derives from a boy younger than 18 in good health.

The CDR3 sequence: CSAPPGLAGGRPETQYF. Written as DNA, the CDR3 is TGCAGTGCTCCTCCGGGACTAGCGGGGGGGCGTCCAGAGACCCAGTACTTC. V is TRBV20-1 and J is TRBJ2-5; 16 bases line up with TRBD2. The CDR3 runs to 17 residues. The V gene end was trimmed by 5 bases and the J gene end by 4 bases; junction bases not matched to a gene: 10. Per germline, CDR1 DFQATT and CDR2 SNEGSKA (reference sequence).